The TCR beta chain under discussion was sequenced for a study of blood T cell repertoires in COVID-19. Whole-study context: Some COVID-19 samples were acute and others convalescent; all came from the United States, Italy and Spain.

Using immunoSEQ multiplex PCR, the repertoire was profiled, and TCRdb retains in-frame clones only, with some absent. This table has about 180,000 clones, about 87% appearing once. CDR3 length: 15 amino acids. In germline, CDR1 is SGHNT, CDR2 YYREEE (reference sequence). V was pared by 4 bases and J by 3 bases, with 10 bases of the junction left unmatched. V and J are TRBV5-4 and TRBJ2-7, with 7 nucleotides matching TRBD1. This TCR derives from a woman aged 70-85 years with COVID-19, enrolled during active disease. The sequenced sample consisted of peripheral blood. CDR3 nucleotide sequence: TGTGCCAGCAGCGCAGGGGGATTCTCAGTCTACGAGCAGTACTTC. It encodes CASSAGGFSVYEQYF.